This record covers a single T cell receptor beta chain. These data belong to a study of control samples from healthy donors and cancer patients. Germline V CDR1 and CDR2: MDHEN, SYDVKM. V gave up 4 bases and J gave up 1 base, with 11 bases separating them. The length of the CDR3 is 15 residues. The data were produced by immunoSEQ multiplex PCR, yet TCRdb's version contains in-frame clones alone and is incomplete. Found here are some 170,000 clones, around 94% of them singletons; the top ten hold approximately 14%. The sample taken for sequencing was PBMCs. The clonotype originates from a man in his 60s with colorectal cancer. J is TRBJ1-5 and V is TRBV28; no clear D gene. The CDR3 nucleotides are TGTGCCAGCAGTTCGGAGGTGTCGAGCAATCAGCCCCAGCATTTT. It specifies CASSSEVSSNQPQHF.